This T cell receptor beta chain was captured by sequencing in a study of shared clonotypes between healthy human individuals. Study observations and caveats: Sampling included only blood; tissue repertoires likely differ. The generation probabilities recorded for non-shared clonotypes fell below those of clonotypes shared by all four donors.

The CDR3 extends over 16 amino acids. Germline CDR1 reads SNHLY; CDR2 reads FYNNEI. V shed 1 base and J shed 0 bases, with 13 bases lying between them. This clone was seen just once. Its specificity is not known. CD45RO-negative, CCR7-positively selected cells formed the naive CD8 fraction, excluding terminally differentiated effector memory CD45RA+ cells. Assay: immunoSEQ multiplex PCR; the TCRdb copy retains only in-frame clones and omits some. This table holds 2 million or so clones, roughly 94% found once. The sample was naive CD8+ T cells sorted from blood. This chain connects TRBV2 to TRBJ2-7; D perhaps matches TRBD1 (5 bases). This clonotype was sampled from a young man in good health. CDR3 sequence: CASSEVQGIPSYEQYF. CDR3 sequence (DNA): TGTGCCAGCAGTGAAGTGCAGGGAATACCCTCCTACGAGCAGTACTTC.